This TCR beta chain was recovered during a study of tumor and adjacent non-tumor tissue in lung cancer (dated by TCRdb to between 2017 and 2018). Concerning the study at large: The cohort included some twelve adenocarcinoma, a couple of squamous cell carcinoma and 1 small cell lung cancer patients. For each patient, one tumor sample and one normal lung sample were taken, giving approximately 29 paired specimens that underwent TCRbeta CDR3 sequencing. Bulk TCRbeta repertoires were compared between lung tumor tissue and matched distant non-tumor lung tissue obtained from more than 12 lung cancer patients. Sequencing generated a total of some 130 million productive TCRbeta reads, averaging roughly 4.2 million reads per sample. Ages among the roughly 15 patients ranged from about 31 to 80 years, there were roughly ten men and 5 women, and disease was at TNM stage I to III.

RNA was isolated from bulk unsorted tissue, and RNA quality was assessed with a NanoDrop ND-1000 and an Agilent 2100. All donors had newly diagnosed lung cancer, had not received prior chemotherapy, and were admitted for thoracic surgery in China between August and November 2014. Anyone who had undergone radiotherapy or chemotherapy before, or who had another cancer at the same time, was left out of the study. Pieces of surgical tissue measuring about 1-2 cm3 were kept in RNAlater solution and stored at -80 degrees C until use. Libraries were made using multiplex PCR. Sequenced on an Illumina HiSeq 2500. TCRbeta libraries were constructed through three rounds of nested PCR with primers (Table S4) according to protocols modified from ARM-PCR. Before sequencing, PCR products of 200-500 bp were cut from the gel and purified using the QIAquick gel extraction kit. The authors' analysis ran thus. Trimmomatic was used to clean the reads, FLASH was used to merge the reads into complete CDR3 sequences, and MiTCR was used to assign the reads to V(D)J germline segments. VDJtools was used to compute clonal diversity as the inverse Simpson's index. In-frame sequences lacking a premature stop codon were counted as productive reads. TCRdb cleaned the public reads at Q25 with fastp, built clones with MiXCR and kept in-frame beta chains. Each CDR3 protein appears once, grouped with its most common genes and DNA. What appears here as the V and J calls and clone size reflects TCRdb's work, not the paper's. Recorded for this sample are about 200,000 distinct CDR3 sequences; 60% to 75% of them occurred a single time. Clones ranked in the top ten supply 20% to 25% of the sample.

This clonotype was observed at least ten times. No cognate antigen has been identified for it. Base-call qualities are not available, and no considerably larger clone is one nucleotide away. On the study overall, not on this receptor specifically: Tumor tissue showed significantly higher TCR diversity (inverse Simpson) than normal lung tissue, at around 450 vs 150 (P = 0.0075, Mann-Whitney U test). Significantly higher TCR diversity was found in younger patients, and higher tumor TCR diversity was associated with shorter overall and disease-free survival. The cohort had only around 14 patients, and the authors noted that larger samples and more detailed clinical data are needed. The top 100 clones made up a significantly larger cumulative share of the repertoire in normal lung than in tumor tissue. Peripheral blood was not sequenced, so blood TCRbeta repertoires were not examined in the lung cancer patients of the study. The sequencing platform is not named in the methods, and unique molecular identifiers are not mentioned.

For CDR1 and CDR2, the germline V gene (reference sequence) lists SGHNT and YYREEE. V has 3 bases trimmed and J has 1 base trimmed; junction bases matching no gene number 7. The CDR3 runs 16 residues from the cysteine to the phenylalanine. Only CDR3 DNA remains: 48 bases, in frame from the first base. The chain employs TRBV5-4 and TRBJ2-5, with TRBD2 matching 9 junction bases. The sample comprised lung tumor tissue. The receptor's source is a man aged 55 to 70 with non-small cell lung cancer. For the CDR3, the sequence is CASSYGLARSQETQYF. The DNA sequence is as follows: TGTGCCAGCAGCTACGGACTAGCGCGAAGCCAAGAGACCCAGTACTTC.